This is a list of T cell receptor beta chains from one sample in a study of type 1 regulatory T cells. TCRdb reprocessed the reads with MiXCR, giving one entry per CDR3 protein. The sample includes 80,000 to 100,000 distinct CDR3 sequences, roughly 28% seen only once; the top ten take about 2.4%. Input material: CD4+ T cells, either the whole sample or a sorted fraction (not recorded which). Source of these receptors: a human donor in good health. CDR3s include the opening cysteine and the closing phenylalanine or tryptophan.

CDR3,V,J
CASSTVAASSYNEQFF,TRBV5-1,TRBJ2-1
CASSPQDSDTQYF,TRBV9,TRBJ2-3
CASSTGVTDEQFF,TRBV5-1,TRBJ2-1
CASRKVGGRRGNYGYTF,TRBV11-2,TRBJ1-2
CASSFSQDSWGPNTGELFF,TRBV5-5,TRBJ2-2
CAISDDRGADGYTF,TRBV10-3,TRBJ1-2
CASSQQTGIDNSPLHF,TRBV4-1,TRBJ1-6
CASSKSGDDNEQFF,TRBV5-1,TRBJ2-1
CSVGSGTGFYEQYF,TRBV29-1,TRBJ2-7
CASSRQGSVGTGELFF,TRBV11-2,TRBJ2-2
CSAKWFGTATNSPLHF,TRBV20-1,TRBJ1-6
CASSHHRDGELFF,TRBV3-1,TRBJ2-2
CASSLQMRSTDTQYF,TRBV13,TRBJ2-3
CASSRQTNTGELFF,TRBV5-1,TRBJ2-2
CASSLIPSGSAETQYF,TRBV27,TRBJ2-5
CASSLGLEGYTF,TRBV11-2,TRBJ1-2
CAISYSGTYEQYF,TRBV10-3,TRBJ2-7
CASSQDWGGTQYF,TRBV4-3,TRBJ2-3
CATSREGTGEDTQYF,TRBV15,TRBJ2-3
CASSQVPFRSPLHF,TRBV14,TRBJ1-6
CASSGHSLEYGSQSYEQYF,TRBV2,TRBJ2-7
CVSSSPGLGGEQYF,TRBV7-2,TRBJ2-7
CASGSRMNTEAFF,TRBV28,TRBJ1-1
CASSLAPRGGELFF,TRBV7-2,TRBJ2-2
CASSGGQILNEQFF,TRBV9,TRBJ2-1
CASSRGGGGENEKLFF,TRBV6-2/TRBV6-3,TRBJ1-4
CASSLAGASHGYTF,TRBV7-9,TRBJ1-2
CSARGGLAASTDTQYF,TRBV20-1,TRBJ2-3
CASSLPPSGRASLTHEQYF,TRBV7-3,TRBJ2-7
CASSPLKETQYF,TRBV7-9,TRBJ2-5
CASSNQNSNEQFF,TRBV5-1,TRBJ2-1
CASSFADTQYF,TRBV5-4,TRBJ2-3
CASSPWASGSSYNEQFF,TRBV19,TRBJ2-1
CSARDPSGFSSPLHF,TRBV20-1,TRBJ1-6
CASSLGTPESHQPQHF,TRBV7-6,TRBJ1-5
CASSQGRDRPKLFF,TRBV3-1,TRBJ1-4
CASSVSSGSSEQFF,TRBV11-2,TRBJ2-1
CASSPGGTVAGQPQHF,TRBV5-1,TRBJ1-5
CASSQDPDNNEQFF,TRBV14,TRBJ2-1
CASSYDSSVSEAFF,TRBV6-5,TRBJ1-1
CAISESGGEETQYF,TRBV10-3,TRBJ2-5
CASSAGQEGTEAFF,TRBV9,TRBJ1-1
CAVQGAKDTGELFF,TRBV28,TRBJ2-2
CASKRDSIVGQPQHF,TRBV28,TRBJ1-5
CASRKESNQPQHF,TRBV5-1,TRBJ1-5
CSVEPLTGKAGELFF,TRBV29-1,TRBJ2-2
CASSPRGSSPEAFF,TRBV5-6,TRBJ1-1
CASSYIGRGEAFF,TRBV6-5,TRBJ1-1
CASRDSGSYEQYF,TRBV12-3/TRBV12-4,TRBJ2-7
CATSDPRTTYEQYF,TRBV24-1,TRBJ2-7
CASSQESYEQYF,TRBV3-1,TRBJ2-7
CASSESDRAETQYF,TRBV12-3/TRBV12-4,TRBJ2-3
CASSLPRAAGELFF,TRBV5-6,TRBJ2-2
CASSQGLRDNTDTQYF,TRBV7-9,TRBJ2-3
CAISERLATNTGELFF,TRBV10-3,TRBJ2-2
CASRPDQGNEQYF,TRBV5-5,TRBJ2-7
CSVVAGSWTDTQYF,TRBV29-1,TRBJ2-3
CASSPLQGASLAQYF,TRBV7-2,TRBJ2-3
CASSYSEAGVGKTQYF,TRBV6-5,TRBJ2-5